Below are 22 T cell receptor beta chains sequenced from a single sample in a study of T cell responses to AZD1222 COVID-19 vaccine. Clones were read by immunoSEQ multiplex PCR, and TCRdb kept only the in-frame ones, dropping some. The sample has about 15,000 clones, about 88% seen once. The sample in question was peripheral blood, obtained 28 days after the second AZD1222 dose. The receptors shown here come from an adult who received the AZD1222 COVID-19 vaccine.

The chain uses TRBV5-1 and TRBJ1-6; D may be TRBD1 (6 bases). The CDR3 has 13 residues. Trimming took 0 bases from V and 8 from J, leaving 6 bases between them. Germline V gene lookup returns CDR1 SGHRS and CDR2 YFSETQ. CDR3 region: CASSLAGDSPLHF. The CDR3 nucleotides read TGCGCCAGCAGCTTGGCAGGGGATTCACCCCTCCACTTT. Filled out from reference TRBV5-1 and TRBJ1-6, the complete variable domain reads KAGVTQTPRYLIKTRGQQVTLSCSPISGHRSVSWYQQTPGQGLQFLFEYFSETQRNKGNFPGRFSGRQFSNSRSEMNVSTLELGDSALYLCASSLAGDSPLHFGNGTRLTVT.

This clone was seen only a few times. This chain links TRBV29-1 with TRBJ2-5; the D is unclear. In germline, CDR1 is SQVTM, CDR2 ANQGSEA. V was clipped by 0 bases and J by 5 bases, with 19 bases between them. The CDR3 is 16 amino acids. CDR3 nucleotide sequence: TGCAGCGTTGAAGATCGTGTTCTGGCCGGAGCGGAGACCCAGTACTTC. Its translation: CSVEDRVLAGAETQYF.

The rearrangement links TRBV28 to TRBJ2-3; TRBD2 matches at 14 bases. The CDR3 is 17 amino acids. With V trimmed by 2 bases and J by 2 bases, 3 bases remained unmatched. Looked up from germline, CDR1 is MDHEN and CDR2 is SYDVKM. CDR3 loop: CASSLPTSGGDTDTQYF. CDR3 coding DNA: TGTGCCAGCAGTTTACCGACTAGCGGGGGGGACACAGATACGCAGTATTTT. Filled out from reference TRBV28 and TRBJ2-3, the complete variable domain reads DVKVTQSSRYLVKRTGEKVFLECVQDMDHENMFWYRQDPGLGLRLIYFSYDVKMKEKGDIPEGYSVSREKKERFSLILESASTNQTSMYLCASSLPTSGGDTDTQYFGPGTRLTVL.

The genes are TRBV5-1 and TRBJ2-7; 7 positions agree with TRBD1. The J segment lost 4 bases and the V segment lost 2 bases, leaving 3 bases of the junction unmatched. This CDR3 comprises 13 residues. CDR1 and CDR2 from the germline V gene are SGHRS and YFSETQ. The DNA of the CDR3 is TGCGCCAGCAGCTTCGGACAGGCATACGAGCAGTACTTC. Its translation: CASSFGQAYEQYF.

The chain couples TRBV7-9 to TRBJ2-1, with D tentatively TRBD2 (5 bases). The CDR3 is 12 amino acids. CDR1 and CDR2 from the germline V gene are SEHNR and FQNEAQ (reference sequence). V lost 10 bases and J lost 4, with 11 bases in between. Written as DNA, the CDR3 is TGTGCCACCGACCGGGGTTACAATGAGCAGTTCTTC. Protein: CATDRGYNEQFF. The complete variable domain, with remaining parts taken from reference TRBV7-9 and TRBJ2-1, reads DTGVSQNPRHKITKRGQNVTFRCDPISEHNRLYWYRQTLGQGPEFLTYFQNEAQLEKSRLLSDRFSAERPKGSFSTLEIQRTEQGDSAMYLCATDRGYNEQFFGPGTRLTVL.

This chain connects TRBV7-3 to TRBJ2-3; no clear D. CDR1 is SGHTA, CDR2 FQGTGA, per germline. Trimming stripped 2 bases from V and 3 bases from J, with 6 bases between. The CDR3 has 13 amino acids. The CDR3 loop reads CASSLGITDTQYF. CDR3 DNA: TGTGCCAGCAGCTTAGGGATAACAGATACGCAGTATTTT.

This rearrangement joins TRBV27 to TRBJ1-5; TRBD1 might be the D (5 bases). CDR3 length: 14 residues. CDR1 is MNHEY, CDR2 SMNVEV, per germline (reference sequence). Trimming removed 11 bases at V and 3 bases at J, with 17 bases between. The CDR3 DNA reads TGTGCCTCCCGGGGGACGACGAACAATCAGCCCCAGCATTTT. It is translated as CASRGTTNNQPQHF.

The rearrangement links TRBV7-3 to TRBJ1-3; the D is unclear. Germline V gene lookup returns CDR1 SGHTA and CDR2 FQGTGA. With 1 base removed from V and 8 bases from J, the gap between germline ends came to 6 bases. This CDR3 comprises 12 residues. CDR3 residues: CASSLNGHTIYF. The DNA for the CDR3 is TGTGCCAGCAGCTTAAATGGGCACACCATATATTTT.

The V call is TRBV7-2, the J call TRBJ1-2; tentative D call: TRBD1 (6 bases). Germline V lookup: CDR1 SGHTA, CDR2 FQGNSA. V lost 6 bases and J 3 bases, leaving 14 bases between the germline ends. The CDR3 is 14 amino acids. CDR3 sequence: CASRVTGYDYGYTF. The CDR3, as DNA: TGTGCCAGCAGGGTAACAGGGTACGACTATGGCTACACCTTC. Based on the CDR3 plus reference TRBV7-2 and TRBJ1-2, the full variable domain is GAGVSQSPSNKVTEKGKDVELRCDPISGHTALYWYRQSLGQGLEFLIYFQGNSAPDKSGLPSDRFSAERTGGSVSTLTIQRTQQEDSAVYLCASRVTGYDYGYTFGSGTRLTVV.

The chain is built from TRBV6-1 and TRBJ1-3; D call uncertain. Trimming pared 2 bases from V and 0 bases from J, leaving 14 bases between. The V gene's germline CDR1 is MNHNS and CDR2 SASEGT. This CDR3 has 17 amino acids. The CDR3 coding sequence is TGTGCCAGCAGTGAAAATAGTTTGGCACACTCTGGAAACACCATATATTTT. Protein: CASSENSLAHSGNTIYF.

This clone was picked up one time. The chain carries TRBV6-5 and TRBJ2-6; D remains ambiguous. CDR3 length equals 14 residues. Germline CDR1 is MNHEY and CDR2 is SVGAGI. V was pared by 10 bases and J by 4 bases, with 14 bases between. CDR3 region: CATMVPSGANVLTF. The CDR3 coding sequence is TGTGCCACCATGGTCCCCTCCGGGGCCAACGTCCTGACTTTC.

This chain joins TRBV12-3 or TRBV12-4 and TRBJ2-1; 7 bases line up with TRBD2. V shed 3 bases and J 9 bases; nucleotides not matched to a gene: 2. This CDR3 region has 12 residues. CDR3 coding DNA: TGTGCCAGCAGTTTCTCGGGGGGTGAGCAGTTCTTC. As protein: CASSFSGGEQFF.

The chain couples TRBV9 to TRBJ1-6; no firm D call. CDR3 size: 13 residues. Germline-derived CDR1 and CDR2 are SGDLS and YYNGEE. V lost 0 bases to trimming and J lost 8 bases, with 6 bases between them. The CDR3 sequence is CASSVAVDSPLHF. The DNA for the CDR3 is TGTGCCAGCAGCGTAGCGGTGGATTCACCCCTCCACTTT.

CDR3 bases: TGTGCCAGCAGCGTAGGGGGGAATACTGGAAACACCATATATTTT. It codes for CASSVGGNTGNTIYF. The rearrangement joins TRBV9 to TRBJ1-3; TRBD1 might be the D (5 bases). Trimming shortened V by 0 bases and J by 2 bases, and 9 bases separated the two germline ends. The CDR3 has 15 residues. Germline loops: CDR1 SGDLS, CDR2 YYNGEE.

The CDR3 protein is CASSEVQLYTF. CDR3 bases: TGTGCCAGCAGTGAAGTGCAGCTCTACACCTTC. V is TRBV6-1 and J is TRBJ1-2; no clear D gene. V was trimmed by 1 base and J by 10 bases, leaving 7 bases between them. Germline loops: CDR1 MNHNS, CDR2 SASEGT. The CDR3 has 11 residues.

The CDR3 here is CASSTQGSSYEQYF. The CDR3 DNA sequence: TGTGCCAGCAGTACCCAGGGGAGTTCCTACGAGCAGTACTTC. The V and J genes are TRBV2 and TRBJ2-7, with D perhaps matching TRBD1 (6 bases). The germline CDR1 and CDR2 sequences are SNHLY and FYNNEI. With 5 bases removed from V and 1 base from J, the gap between germline ends came to 12 bases. The CDR3 sequence is 14 residues long.

This chain's CDR3 is CASSQGLAGVYEQYF. The CDR3 nucleotides read TGTGCCAGCAGCCAGGGACTAGCGGGCGTCTACGAGCAGTACTTC. The rearrangement joins TRBV28 to TRBJ2-7; 12 positions match TRBD2. Trimming at V came to 6 bases and at J to 3 bases, leaving 6 bases not matched to a gene. This CDR3 is built from 15 residues. The germline gives CDR1 MDHEN, CDR2 SYDVKM.

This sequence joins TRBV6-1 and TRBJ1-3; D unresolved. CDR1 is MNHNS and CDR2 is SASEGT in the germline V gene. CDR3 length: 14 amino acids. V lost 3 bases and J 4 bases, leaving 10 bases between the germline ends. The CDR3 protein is CASSDRNLGNTIYF. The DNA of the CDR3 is TGTGCCAGCAGTGACCGAAACCTGGGAAACACCATATATTTT.

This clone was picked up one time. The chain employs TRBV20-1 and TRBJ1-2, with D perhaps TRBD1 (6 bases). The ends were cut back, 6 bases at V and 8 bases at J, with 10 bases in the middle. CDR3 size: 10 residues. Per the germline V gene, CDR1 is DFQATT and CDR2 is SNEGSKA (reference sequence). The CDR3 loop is CSAGARGYTF. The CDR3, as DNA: TGCAGTGCGGGGGCGCGAGGCTACACCTTC.

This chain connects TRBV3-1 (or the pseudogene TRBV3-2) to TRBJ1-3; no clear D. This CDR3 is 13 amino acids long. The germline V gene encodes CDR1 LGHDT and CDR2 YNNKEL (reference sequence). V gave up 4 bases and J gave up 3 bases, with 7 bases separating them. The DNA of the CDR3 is TGTGCCAGCAGCCTCGGAGGTGGAAACACCATATATTTT. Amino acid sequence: CASSLGGGNTIYF.

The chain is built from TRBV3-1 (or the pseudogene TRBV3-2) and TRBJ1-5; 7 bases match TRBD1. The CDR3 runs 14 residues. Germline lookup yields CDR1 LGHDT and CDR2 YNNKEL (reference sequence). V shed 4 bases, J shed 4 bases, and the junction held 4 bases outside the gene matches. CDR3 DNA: TGTGCCAGCAGCCCATACAGGGGAAATCAGCCCCAGCATTTT. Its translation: CASSPYRGNQPQHF.

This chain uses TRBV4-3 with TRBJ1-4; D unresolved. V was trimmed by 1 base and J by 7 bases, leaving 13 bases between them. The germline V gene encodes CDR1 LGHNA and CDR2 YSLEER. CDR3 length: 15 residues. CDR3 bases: TGCGCCAGCAGCCAAGCGGGATCCGTCGGTGAAAAACTGTTTTTT. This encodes CASSQAGSVGEKLFF.